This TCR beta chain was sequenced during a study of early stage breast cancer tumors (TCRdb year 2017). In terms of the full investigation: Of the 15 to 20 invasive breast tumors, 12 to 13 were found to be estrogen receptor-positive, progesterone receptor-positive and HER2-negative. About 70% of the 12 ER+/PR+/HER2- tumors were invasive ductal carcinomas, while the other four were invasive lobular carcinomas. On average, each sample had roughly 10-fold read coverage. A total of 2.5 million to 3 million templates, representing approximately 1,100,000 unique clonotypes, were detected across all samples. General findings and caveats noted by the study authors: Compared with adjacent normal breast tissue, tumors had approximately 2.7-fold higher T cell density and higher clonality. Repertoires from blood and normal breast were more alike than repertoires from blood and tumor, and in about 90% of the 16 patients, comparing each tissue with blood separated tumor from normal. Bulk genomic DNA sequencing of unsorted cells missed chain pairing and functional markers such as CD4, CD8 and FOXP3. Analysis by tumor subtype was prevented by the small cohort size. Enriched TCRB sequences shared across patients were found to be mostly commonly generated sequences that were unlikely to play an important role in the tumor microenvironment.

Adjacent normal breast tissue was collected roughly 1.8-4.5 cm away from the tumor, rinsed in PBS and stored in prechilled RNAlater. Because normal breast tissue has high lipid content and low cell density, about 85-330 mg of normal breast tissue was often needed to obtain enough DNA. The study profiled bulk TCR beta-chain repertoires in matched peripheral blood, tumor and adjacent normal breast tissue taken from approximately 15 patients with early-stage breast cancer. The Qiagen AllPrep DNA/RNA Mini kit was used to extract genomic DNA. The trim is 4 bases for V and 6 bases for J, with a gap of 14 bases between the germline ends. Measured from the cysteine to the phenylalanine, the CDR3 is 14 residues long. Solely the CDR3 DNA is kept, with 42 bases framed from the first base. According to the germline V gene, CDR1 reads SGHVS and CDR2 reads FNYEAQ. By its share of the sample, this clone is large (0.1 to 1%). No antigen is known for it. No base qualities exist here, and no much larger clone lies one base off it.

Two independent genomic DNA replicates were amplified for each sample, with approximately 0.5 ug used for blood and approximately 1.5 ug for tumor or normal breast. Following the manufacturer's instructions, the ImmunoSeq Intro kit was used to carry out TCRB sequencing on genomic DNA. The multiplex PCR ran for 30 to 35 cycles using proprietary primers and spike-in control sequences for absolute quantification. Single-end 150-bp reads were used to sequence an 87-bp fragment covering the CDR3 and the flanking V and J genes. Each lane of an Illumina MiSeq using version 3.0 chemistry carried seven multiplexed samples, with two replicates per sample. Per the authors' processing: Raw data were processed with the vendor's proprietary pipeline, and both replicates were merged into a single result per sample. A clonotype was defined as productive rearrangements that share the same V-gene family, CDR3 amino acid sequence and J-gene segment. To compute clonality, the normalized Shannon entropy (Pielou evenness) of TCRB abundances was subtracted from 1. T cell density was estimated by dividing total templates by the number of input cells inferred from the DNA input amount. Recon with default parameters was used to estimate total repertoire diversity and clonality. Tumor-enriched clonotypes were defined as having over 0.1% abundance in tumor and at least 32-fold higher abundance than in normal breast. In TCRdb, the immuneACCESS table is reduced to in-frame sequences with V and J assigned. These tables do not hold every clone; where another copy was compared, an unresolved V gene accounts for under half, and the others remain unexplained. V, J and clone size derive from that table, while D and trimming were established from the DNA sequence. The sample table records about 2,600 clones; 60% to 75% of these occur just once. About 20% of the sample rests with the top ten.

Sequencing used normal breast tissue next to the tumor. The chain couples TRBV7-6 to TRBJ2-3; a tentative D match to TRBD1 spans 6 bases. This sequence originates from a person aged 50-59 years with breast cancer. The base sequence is TGTGCCAGCAGCTCAGGACAGCTACAGGATACGCAGTATTTT. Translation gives CASSSGQLQDTQYF.